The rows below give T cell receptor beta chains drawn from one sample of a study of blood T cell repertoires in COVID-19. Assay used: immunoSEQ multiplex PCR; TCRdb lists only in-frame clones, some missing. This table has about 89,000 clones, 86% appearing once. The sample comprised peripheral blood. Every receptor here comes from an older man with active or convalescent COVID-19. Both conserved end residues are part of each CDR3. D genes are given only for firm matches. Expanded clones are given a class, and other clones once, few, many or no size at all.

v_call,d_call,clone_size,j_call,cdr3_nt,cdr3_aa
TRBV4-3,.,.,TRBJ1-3,TGCGCCAGCAGCCTCACAGCCTTCTCTGGAAACACCATATATTTT,CASSLTAFSGNTIYF
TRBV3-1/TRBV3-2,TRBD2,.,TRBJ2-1,TGTGCCAGCAGCCAAGATCTGGGACTAGCGGGGGCCAATGAGCAGTTCTTC,CASSQDLGLAGANEQFF
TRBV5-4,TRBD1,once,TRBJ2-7,TGTGCCAGCAGCTTGGACAGGGGGACTTACGAGCAGTACTTC,CASSLDRGTYEQYF
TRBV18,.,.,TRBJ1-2,TGTGCCAGCTCCCAGACAGTTTCCTATGGCTACACCTTC,CASSQTVSYGYTF
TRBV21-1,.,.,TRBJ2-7,TGTGCCAGCAGCAAAGGAGGACTAGCGGGAGTTCTAGGGTACGAGCAGTACTTC,CASSKGGLAGVLGYEQYF
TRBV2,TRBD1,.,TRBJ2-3,TGTGCCAGCAGTGTCACCGGGACAGGCACAGATACGCAGTATTTT,CASSVTGTGTDTQYF
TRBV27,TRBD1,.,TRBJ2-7,TGTGCCAGCAGTTTATCGCCACAGGGGGCGTCCTACGAGCAGTACTTC,CASSLSPQGASYEQYF
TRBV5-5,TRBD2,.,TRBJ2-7,TGTGCCAGCAGCCATACTAGCGGGAGGTCGTACGAGCAGTACTTC,CASSHTSGRSYEQYF
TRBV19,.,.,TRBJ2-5,TGTGCCAGTAGTGATCAGTCACGTTCGGAGACCCAGTACTTC,CASSDQSRSETQYF
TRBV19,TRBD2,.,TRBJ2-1,TGTGCCAGTAGTATGCTAGCGGGATTTGGTGATGAGCAGTTCTTC,CASSMLAGFGDEQFF
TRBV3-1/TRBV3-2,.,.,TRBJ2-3,TGTGCCAGCAGCCGGTTCGAGACGCAGTATTTT,CASSRFETQYF
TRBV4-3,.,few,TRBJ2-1,TGCGCCAGCAGCCAAGGGAGTCACAATGAGCAGTTCTTC,CASSQGSHNEQFF
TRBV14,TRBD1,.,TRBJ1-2,TGTGCCAGCAGCCATAAAGGACAGGCATTCTATGGCTACACCTTC,CASSHKGQAFYGYTF
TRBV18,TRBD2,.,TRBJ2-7,TGTGCCAGCTCACCACTTGGGGGACTATCCTACGAGCAGTACTTC,CASSPLGGLSYEQYF
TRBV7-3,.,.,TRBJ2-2,TGTGCCAGCAGCTTATCTCTGTACACCGGGGAGCTGTTTTTT,CASSLSLYTGELFF
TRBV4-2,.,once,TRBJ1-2,TGTGCCAGCAGCCAAGCAGAGGTAGGGAGAGGCTACACCTTC,CASSQAEVGRGYTF
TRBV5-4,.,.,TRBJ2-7,TGTGCCAGCAGCATAAAATCTAGCGCAACCTACGAGCAGTACTTC,CASSIKSSATYEQYF
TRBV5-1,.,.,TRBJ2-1,TGCGCCAGCAGCATGGACAGCTACAATGAGCAGTTCTTC,CASSMDSYNEQFF
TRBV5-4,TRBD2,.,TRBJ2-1,TGTGCCAGCAGCCCAGGACTAGCGGAGTACAATGAGCAGTTCTTC,CASSPGLAEYNEQFF
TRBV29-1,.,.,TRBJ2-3,TGCAGCGTTGTCAAGCTTCGGGGGTCAGAGGATACGCAGTATTTT,CSVVKLRGSEDTQYF
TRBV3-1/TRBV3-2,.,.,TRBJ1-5,TGTGCCAGCAGCCGCAAAAGGATGGAAGGGGATCAGCCCCAGCATTTT,CASSRKRMEGDQPQHF
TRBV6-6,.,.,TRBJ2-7,TGTGCCAGCAGTTACTCGACTAGTCTCTCCTACGAGCAGTACTTC,CASSYSTSLSYEQYF
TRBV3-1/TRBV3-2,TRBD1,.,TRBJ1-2,TGTGCCAGCAGCCGGAGCACGGGGACAGGATATGGCTACACCTTC,CASSRSTGTGYGYTF
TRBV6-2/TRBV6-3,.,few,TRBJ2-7,TGTGCCAGCAGTTACCCGACAGCTAGCGCTTATAAGAAGTGGGAGCAGTACTTC,CASSYPTASAYKKWEQYF
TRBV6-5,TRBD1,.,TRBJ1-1,TGTGCCAGCAGGCCGGGACAGCCCCCCACTGAAGCTTTCTTT,CASRPGQPPTEAFF
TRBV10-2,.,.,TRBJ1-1,TGCGCCAGCAGCATACAGATGAACACTGAAGCTTTCTTT,CASSIQMNTEAFF